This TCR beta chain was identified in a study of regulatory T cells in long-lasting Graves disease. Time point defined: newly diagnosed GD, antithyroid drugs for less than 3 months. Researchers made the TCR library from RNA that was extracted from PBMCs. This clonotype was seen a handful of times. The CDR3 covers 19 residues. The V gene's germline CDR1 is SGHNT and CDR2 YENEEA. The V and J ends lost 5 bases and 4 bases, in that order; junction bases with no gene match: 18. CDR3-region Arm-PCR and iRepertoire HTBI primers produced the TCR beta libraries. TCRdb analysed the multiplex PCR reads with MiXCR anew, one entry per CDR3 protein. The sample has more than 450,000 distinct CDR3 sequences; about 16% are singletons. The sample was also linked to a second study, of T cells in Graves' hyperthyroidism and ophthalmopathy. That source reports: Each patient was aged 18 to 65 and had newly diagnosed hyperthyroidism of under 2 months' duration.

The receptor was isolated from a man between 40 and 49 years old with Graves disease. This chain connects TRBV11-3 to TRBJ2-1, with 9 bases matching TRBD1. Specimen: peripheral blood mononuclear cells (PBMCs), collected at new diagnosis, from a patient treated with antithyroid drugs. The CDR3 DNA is TGTGCCAGCAGCCCAAGGGGGGGGTGGGGGACAGGGTCATACAATGAGCAGTTCTTC. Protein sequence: CASSPRGGWGTGSYNEQFF.